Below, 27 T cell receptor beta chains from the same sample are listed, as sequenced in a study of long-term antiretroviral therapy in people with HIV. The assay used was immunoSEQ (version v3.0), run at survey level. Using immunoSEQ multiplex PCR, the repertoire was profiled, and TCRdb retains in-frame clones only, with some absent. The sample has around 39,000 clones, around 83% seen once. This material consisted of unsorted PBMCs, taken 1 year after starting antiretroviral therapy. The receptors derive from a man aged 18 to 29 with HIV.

The CDR3 here is CASSTGTTGVGQYF. The CDR3 coding sequence is TGTGCCAGCAGCACAGGGACTACCGGCGTTGGGCAGTACTTC. The chain has TRBV13 and TRBJ2-7, with a possible D match to TRBD2 (7 bases). The germline V and J ends were trimmed by 5 bases and 9 bases, with 20 bases remaining between them. Germline V gene data show CDR1 as PRHDT and CDR2 as FYEKMQ (reference sequence). The CDR3 extends over 14 amino acids.

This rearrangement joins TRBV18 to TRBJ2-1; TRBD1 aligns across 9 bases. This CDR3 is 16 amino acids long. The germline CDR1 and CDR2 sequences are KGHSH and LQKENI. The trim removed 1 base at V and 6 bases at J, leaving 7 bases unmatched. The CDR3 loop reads CASSPHYGTGTNEQFF. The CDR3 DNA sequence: TGTGCCAGCTCACCACATTACGGGACAGGGACCAATGAGCAGTTCTTC.

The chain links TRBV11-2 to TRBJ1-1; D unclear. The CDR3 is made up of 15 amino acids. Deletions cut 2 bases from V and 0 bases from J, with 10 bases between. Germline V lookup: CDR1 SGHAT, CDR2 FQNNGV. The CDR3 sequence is CASSLRTGMNTEAFF. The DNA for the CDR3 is TGTGCCAGCAGCTTAAGAACGGGGATGAACACTGAAGCTTTCTTT.

The CDR3 is CASSASGTAHGYTF. In DNA form, the CDR3 reads TGTGCCAGCAGTGCCTCCGGGACGGCGCATGGCTACACCTTC. The rearrangement joins TRBV28 to TRBJ1-2; TRBD1 is a possible D gene (5 bases). The CDR3 spans 14 residues. V gave up 5 bases and J gave up 6 bases, with 16 bases separating them. Germline V gene data show CDR1 as MDHEN and CDR2 as SYDVKM.

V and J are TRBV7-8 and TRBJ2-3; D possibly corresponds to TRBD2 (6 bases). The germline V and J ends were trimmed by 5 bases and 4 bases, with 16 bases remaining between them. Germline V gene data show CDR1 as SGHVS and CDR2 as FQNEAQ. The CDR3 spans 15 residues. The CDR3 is CASSPGTFPSDTQYF. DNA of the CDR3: TGTGCCAGCAGCCCTGGGACTTTCCCCTCAGATACGCAGTATTTT.

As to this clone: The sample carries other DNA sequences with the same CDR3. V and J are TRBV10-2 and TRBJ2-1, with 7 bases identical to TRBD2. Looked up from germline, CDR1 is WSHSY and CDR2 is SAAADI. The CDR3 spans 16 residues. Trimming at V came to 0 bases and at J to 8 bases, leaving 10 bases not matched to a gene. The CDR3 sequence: CASSESRAGEGDEQFF. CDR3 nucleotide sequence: TGCGCCAGCAGTGAGTCGAGGGCGGGGGAAGGCGATGAGCAGTTCTTC.

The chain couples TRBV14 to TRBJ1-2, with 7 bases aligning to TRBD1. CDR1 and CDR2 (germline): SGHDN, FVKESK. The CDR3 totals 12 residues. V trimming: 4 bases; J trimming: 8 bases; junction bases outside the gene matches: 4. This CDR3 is CASSPGGGGYTF. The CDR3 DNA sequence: TGTGCCAGCAGCCCAGGGGGAGGAGGCTACACCTTC.

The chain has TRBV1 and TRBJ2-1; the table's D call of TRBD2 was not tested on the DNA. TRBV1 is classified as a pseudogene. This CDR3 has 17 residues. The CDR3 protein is CTSSQDRTSGHYNEQFF. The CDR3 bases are TGCACCAGCAGCCAAGATCGTACTAGCGGACACTACAATGAGCAGTTCTTC.

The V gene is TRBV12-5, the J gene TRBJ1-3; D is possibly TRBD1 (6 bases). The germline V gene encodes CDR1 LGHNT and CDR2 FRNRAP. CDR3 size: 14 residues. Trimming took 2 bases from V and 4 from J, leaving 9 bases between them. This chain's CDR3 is CASGLQGPGNTIYF. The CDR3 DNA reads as TGTGCTAGTGGTTTGCAGGGGCCCGGAAACACCATATATTTT.

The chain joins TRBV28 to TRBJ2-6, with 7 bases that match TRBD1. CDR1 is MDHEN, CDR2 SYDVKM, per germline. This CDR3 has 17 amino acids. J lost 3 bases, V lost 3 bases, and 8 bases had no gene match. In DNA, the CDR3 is TGTGCCAGCAGTTTTAAGGGGGCGCTGGTTGGGGCCAACGTCCTGACTTTC. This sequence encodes CASSFKGALVGANVLTF.

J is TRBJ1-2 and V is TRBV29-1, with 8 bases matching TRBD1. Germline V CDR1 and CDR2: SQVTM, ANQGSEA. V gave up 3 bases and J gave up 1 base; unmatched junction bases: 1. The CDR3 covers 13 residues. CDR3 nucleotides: TGCAGCGTTGAGGACAGGGTTAACTATGGCTACACCTTC. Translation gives CSVEDRVNYGYTF.

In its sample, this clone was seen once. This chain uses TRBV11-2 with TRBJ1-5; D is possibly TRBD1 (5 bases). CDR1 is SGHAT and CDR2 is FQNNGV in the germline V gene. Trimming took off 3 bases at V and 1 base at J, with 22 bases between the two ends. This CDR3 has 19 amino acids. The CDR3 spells CASSFCEGATGPSNQPQHF. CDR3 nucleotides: TGTGCCAGCAGCTTCTGTGAAGGGGCAACGGGACCGAGCAATCAGCCCCAGCATTTT.

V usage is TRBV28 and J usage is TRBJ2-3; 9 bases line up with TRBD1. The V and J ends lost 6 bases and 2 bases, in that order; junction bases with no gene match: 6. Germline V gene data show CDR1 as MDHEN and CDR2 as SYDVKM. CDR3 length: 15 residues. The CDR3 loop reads CASRGQGAITDTQYF. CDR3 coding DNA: TGTGCCAGCAGGGGACAGGGTGCGATCACAGATACGCAGTATTTT.

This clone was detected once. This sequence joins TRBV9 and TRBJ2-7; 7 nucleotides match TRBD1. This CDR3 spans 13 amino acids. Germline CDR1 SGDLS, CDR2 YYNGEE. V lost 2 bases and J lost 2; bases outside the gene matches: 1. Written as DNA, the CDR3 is TGTGCCAGCAGCGTTGGGACAGCCTACGAGCAGTACTTC. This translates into CASSVGTAYEQYF.

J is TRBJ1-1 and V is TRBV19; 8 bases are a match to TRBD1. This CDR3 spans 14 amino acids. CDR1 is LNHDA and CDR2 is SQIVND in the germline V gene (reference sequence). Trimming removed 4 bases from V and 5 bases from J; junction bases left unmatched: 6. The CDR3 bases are TGTGCCAGTAGTACGGGACAGGAGGTTACTGAAGCTTTCTTT. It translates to CASSTGQEVTEAFF.

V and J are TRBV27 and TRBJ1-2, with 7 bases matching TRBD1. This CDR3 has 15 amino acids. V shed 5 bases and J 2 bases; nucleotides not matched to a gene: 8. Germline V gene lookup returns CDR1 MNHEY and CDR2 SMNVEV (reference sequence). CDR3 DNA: TGTGCCAGCAGTATTACCCCGACAGGGAACTATGGCTACACCTTC. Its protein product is CASSITPTGNYGYTF.

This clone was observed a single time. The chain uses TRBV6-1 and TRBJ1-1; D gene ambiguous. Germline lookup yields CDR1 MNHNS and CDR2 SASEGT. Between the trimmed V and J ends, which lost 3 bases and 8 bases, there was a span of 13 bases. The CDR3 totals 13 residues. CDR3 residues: CASSEAGYAEAFF. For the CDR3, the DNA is TGTGCCAGCAGTGAGGCCGGCTACGCCGAAGCTTTCTTT.

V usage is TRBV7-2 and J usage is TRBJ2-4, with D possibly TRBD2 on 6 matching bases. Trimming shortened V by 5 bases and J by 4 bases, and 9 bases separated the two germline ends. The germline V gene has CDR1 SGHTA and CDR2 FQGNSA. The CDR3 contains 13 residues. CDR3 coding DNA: TGTGCCAGCAGCCCAGGGACTAAAAACATTCAGTACTTC. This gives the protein CASSPGTKNIQYF.

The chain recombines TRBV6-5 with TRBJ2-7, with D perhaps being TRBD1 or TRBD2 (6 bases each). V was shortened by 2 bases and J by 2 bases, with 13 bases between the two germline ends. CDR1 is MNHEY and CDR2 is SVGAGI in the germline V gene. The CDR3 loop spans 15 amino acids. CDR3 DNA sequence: TGTGCCAGCAGTTACGGGGGGACAATGGCCTACGAGCAGTACTTC. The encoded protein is CASSYGGTMAYEQYF.

CDR3 nucleotides: TGTGCCACCAGCAGAGATAGACAGGCTAACTATGGCTACACCTTC. This sequence encodes CATSRDRQANYGYTF. The V call is TRBV15, the J call TRBJ1-2; possibly TRBD1 for D (6 bases). This CDR3 is 15 amino acids long. Germline CDR1 and CDR2: LNHNV and YYDKDF (reference sequence). Between the trimmed V and J ends, which lost 0 bases and 0 bases, there was a span of 8 bases.

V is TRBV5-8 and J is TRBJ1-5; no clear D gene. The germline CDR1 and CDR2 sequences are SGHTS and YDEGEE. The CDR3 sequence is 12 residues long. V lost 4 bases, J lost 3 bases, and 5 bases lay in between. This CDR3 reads CASSPYNQPQHF. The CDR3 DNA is TGTGCCAGCAGCCCCTACAATCAGCCCCAGCATTTT. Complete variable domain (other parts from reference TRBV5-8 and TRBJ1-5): EAGVTQSPTHLIKTRGQQATLRCSPISGHTSVYWYQQALGLGLQFLLWYDEGEERNRGNFPPRFSGRQFPNYSSELNVNALELEDSALYLCASSPYNQPQHFGDGTRLSIL.

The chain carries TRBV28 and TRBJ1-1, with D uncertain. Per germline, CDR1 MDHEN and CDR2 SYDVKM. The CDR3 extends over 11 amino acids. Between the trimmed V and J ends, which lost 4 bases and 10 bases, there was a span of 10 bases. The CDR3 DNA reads TGTGCCAGCAGTTCAGGACCCGCAGCTTTCTTT. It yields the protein CASSSGPAAFF.

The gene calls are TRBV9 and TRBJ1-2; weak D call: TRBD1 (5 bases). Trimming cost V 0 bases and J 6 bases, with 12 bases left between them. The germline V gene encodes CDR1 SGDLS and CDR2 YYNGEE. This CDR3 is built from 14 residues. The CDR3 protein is CASSVGKGVDGYTF. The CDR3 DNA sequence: TGTGCCAGCAGCGTAGGAAAAGGGGTGGATGGCTACACCTTC.

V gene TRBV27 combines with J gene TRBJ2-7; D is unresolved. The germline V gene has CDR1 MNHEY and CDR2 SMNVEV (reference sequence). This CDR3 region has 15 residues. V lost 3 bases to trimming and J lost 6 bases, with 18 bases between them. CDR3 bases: TGTGCCAGCAGTTTGGGTCCCGGCCCGGCGATCGAGCAGTACTTC. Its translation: CASSLGPGPAIEQYF.

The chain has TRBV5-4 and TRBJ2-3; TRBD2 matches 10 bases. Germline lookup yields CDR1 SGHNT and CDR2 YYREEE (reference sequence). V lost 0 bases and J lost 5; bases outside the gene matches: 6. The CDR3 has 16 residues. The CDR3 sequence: CASSLGLAGDGDTQYF. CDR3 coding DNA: TGTGCCAGCAGCTTGGGGCTAGCGGGAGACGGAGATACGCAGTATTTT.

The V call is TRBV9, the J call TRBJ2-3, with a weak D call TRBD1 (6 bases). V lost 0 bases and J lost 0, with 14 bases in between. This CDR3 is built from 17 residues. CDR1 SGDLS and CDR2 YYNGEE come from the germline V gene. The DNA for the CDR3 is TGTGCCAGCAGCGTAGAGAGCCGGGACAAAAGCACAGATACGCAGTATTTT. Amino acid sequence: CASSVESRDKSTDTQYF. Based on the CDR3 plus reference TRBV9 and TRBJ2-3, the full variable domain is DSGVTQTPKHLITATGQRVTLRCSPRSGDLSVYWYQQSLDQGLQFLIQYYNGEERAKGNILERFSAQQFPDLHSELNLSSLELGDSALYFCASSVESRDKSTDTQYFGPGTRLTVL.

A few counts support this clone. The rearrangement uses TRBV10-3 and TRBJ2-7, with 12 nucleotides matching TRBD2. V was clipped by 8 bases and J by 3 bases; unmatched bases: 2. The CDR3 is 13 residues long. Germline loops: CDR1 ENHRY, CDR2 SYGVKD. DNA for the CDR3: TGTGCCATCGGACTAGCGGGGAACTACGAGCAGTACTTC. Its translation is CAIGLAGNYEQYF.